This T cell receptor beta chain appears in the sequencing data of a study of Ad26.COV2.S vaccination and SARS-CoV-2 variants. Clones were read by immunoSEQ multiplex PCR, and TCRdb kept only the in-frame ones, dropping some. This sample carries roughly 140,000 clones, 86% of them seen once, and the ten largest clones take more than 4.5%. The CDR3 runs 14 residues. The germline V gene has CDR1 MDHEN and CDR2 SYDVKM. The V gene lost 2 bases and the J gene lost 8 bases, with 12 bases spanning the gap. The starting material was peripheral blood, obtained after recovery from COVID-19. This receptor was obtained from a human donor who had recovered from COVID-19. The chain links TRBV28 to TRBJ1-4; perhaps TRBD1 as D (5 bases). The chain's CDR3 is CASSLGGREEKLFF. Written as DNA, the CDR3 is TGTGCCAGCAGTTTAGGGGGTAGGGAAGAAAAACTGTTTTTT.